This TCR beta chain was identified during a study of T cells in Graves' hyperthyroidism and ophthalmopathy. Study summary: Peripheral blood was secured at the point of initial diagnosis, before any treatment.

Researchers amplified the TCR beta CDR3 regions from RNA transcripts. The primer set for the first-round RT-PCR of the TCR CDR3 was HTBI. TCRdb reprocessed the multiplex PCR reads with MiXCR, giving one entry per CDR3 protein. Among about 400,000 distinct CDR3 sequences, roughly 15% were seen once, and the ten largest hold roughly 19%. Each person with ophthalmopathy scored at least 3 on the Clinical Activity Score, reached NOSPECS grade 4 or higher, and had been ill under 3 months. 10 ml of fresh peripheral blood supplied the PBMCs. Study-level points and caveats: The model identified upcoming ophthalmopathy a median approximately 6.5 months ahead of onset.

This clonotype was seen at least ten times. Its target is not known. Sequenced sample: blood. The sequence derives from a woman aged 60 to 75 with Graves' ophthalmopathy.

In DNA, the CDR3 is TGTGCCAGCAGCCAAGATAAGTTCTACGGGTTCGAGCAGTACTTC. Amino acids: CASSQDKFYGFEQYF. The genes are TRBV3-1 and TRBJ2-7, with D hard to call. CDR1 is LGHDT, CDR2 YNNKEL, per germline (reference sequence). V lost 0 bases, J lost 6 bases, and 15 bases lay in between. The CDR3 spans 15 residues.